The next 13 T cell receptor beta chains were all read from a single sample in a study of response to subunit inactivated influenza vaccine. TCRdb re-called the RT-PCR reads with MiXCR, one entry per CDR3 protein. The data hold around 580,000 distinct CDR3 sequences, with around 11% observed a single time. The sequenced sample was PBMCs from blood, obtained on the day of vaccination. The receptor set was obtained from a man aged 50 to 59 who received an inactivated influenza vaccine.

This clonotype was recorded many times. The CDR3 sequence: CASNPTRGARRTDTQYF. The CDR3 DNA reads TGTGCCAGCAATCCAACCAGGGGTGCGAGACGCACAGATACGCAGTATTTT. V and J are TRBV12-3 or TRBV12-4 and TRBJ2-3; possibly TRBD1 for D (6 bases). The CDR3 sequence is 17 residues long. Deletions cut 7 bases from V and 1 base from J, with 21 bases between.

This clonotype has more than one count but fewer than ten. V usage is TRBV6-2 or TRBV6-3 and J usage is TRBJ2-2; tentatively, D is TRBD2 (5 bases). This CDR3 contains 14 residues. Germline lookup yields CDR1 MNHEY and CDR2 SVGEGT. The germline V and J ends were trimmed by 6 bases and 1 base, with 9 bases remaining between them. The chain's CDR3 is CASRPGMNTGELFF. The DNA for the CDR3 is TGTGCCAGCAGGCCGGGGATGAACACCGGGGAGCTGTTTTTT.

The chain recombines TRBV4-2 with TRBJ2-7; 10 bases agree with TRBD2. Germline CDR1 is LGHNA and CDR2 is YNFKEQ. Trimming at V came to 0 bases and at J to 9 bases, leaving 5 bases not matched to a gene. This CDR3 contains 14 residues. The CDR3 region has the DNA TGTGCCAGCAGCCAAGAGACCGCTAGCGGGGGGCAGTACTTC. Translated, it gives CASSQETASGGQYF.

In this sample, this clonotype turned up many times. The chain recombines TRBV25-1 with TRBJ1-1; 10 bases are shared with TRBD1. This CDR3 region has 15 residues. After removal of 1 base from V and 6 bases from J, the junction contained 5 bases not matched to a gene. Germline CDR1 reads MGHDK; CDR2 reads SYGVNS. Written as DNA, the CDR3 is TGTGCCAGCAGTGAATCTCCCGGACAGGGGGCTGAAGCTTTCTTT. This sequence encodes CASSESPGQGAEAFF.

Only a few counts were recorded for this clonotype. The chain combines TRBV18 with TRBJ2-7; 12 bases are a match to TRBD2. Germline V gene sequence: CDR1 KGHSH, CDR2 LQKENI. V was clipped by 3 bases and J by 7 bases; unmatched bases: 13. This CDR3 comprises 17 residues. The DNA for the CDR3 is TGTGCCAGCTCACCGCCTGTCAGGACTAGCGGGAATGAAGAGCAGTACTTC. Encoded protein: CASSPPVRTSGNEEQYF.

This clonotype was counted ten times or more. CDR3 nucleotide sequence: TGCGCCAGCAGCCCAGGGGGGACAGCTAACACTGAAGCTTTCTTT. This translates into CASSPGGTANTEAFF. The chain links TRBV5-1 to TRBJ1-1, with 7 bases matching TRBD1. Trimming took 4 bases from V and 2 from J; bases not matched to a gene: 8. This CDR3 region has 15 residues. Germline loops: CDR1 SGHRS, CDR2 YFSETQ.

The V and J genes are TRBV5-1 and TRBJ2-3; perhaps TRBD1 as D (6 bases). V was pared by 0 bases and J by 4 bases, with 12 bases between. CDR1 and CDR2 from the germline V gene are SGHRS and YFSETQ. CDR3 length: 15 residues. Here the CDR3 DNA reads TGCGCCAGCAGCTTGGAAGGGGGTAGTCCAGATACGCAGTATTTT. Residues: CASSLEGGSPDTQYF.

This clonotype was seen a few times. The chain uses TRBV12-3 or TRBV12-4 and TRBJ1-4, with D possibly matching TRBD1 (6 bases). The CDR3 contains 14 residues. V dropped 6 bases and J dropped 7 bases, with 15 bases sitting between them. The CDR3 nucleotides read TGTGCCAGCAGCCGAGGACAGTTTGGTGAAAAACTGTTTTTT. Translated, it gives CASSRGQFGEKLFF.

In this sample, this clonotype turned up a few times. Here the CDR3 DNA reads TGTGCCACCAGCAGAGCCCAGGGCTCCTACGAGCAGTACTTC. This encodes CATSRAQGSYEQYF. The rearrangement uses TRBV15 and TRBJ2-7; D might be TRBD1 (5 bases). Germline CDR1 LNHNV, CDR2 YYDKDF (reference sequence). Trimming removed 1 base from V and 0 bases from J, with 7 bases in between. This CDR3 has 14 residues.

In this sample, this clonotype turned up a few times. This rearrangement joins TRBV20-1 to TRBJ1-2; the match to TRBD1 covers 7 bases. The CDR3 runs 16 residues. Germline values: CDR1 DFQATT, CDR2 SNEGSKA (reference sequence). Trimming at V came to 6 bases and at J to 6 bases, leaving 19 bases not matched to a gene. The chain's CDR3 is CSAGRAGTASADGYTF. CDR3 DNA sequence: TGCAGTGCAGGGAGAGCCGGGACAGCCTCTGCGGATGGCTACACCTTC.

The gene calls are TRBV7-2 and TRBJ1-3; D might be TRBD1 (5 bases). With 3 bases removed from V and 4 bases from J, the gap between germline ends came to 13 bases. This CDR3 is 15 amino acids long. CDR1 and CDR2 (germline): SGHTA, FQGNSA. DNA of the CDR3: TGTGCCAGCAGCTTTGCCGGGGGTGGAGGAAACACCATATATTTT. Translating gives CASSFAGGGGNTIYF.

This chain links TRBV29-1 with TRBJ1-4; 7 bases are a match to TRBD1. V was pared by 6 bases and J by 7 bases, with 8 bases of the junction left unmatched. The germline gives CDR1 SQVTM, CDR2 ANQGSEA. The CDR3 contains 13 residues. Written as DNA, the CDR3 is TGCAGCGTAACAGGGGCCGGGGGTGAAAAACTGTTTTTT. Protein product: CSVTGAGGEKLFF.

CDR3 loop: CASSQEAPQGAAEETQYF. In DNA, the CDR3 is TGTGCCAGCAGCCAAGAAGCCCCCCAGGGGGCCGCCGAAGAGACCCAGTACTTC. The chain recombines TRBV3-1 with TRBJ2-5; 8 bases line up with TRBD1. Trimming took 0 bases from V and 3 from J; bases not matched to a gene: 12. The germline gives CDR1 LGHDT, CDR2 YNNKEL (reference sequence). The CDR3 is 18 amino acids.